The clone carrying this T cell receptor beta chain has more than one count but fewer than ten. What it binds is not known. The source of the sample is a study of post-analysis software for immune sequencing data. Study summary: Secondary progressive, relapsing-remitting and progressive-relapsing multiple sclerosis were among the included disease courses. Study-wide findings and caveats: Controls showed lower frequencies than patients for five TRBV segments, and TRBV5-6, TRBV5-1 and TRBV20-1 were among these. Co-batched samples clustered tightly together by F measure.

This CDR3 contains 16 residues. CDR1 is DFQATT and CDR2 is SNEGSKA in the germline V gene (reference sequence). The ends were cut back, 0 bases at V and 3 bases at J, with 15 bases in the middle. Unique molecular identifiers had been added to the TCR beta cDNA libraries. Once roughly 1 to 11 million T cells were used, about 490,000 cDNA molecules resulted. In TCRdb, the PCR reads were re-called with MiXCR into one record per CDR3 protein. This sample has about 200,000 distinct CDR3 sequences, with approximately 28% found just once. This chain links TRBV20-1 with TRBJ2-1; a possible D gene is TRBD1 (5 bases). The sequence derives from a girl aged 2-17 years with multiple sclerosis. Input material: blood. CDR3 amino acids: CSARDSWERGYNEQFF. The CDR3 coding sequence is TGCAGTGCTAGAGATTCGTGGGAAAGGGGCTACAATGAGCAGTTCTTC.